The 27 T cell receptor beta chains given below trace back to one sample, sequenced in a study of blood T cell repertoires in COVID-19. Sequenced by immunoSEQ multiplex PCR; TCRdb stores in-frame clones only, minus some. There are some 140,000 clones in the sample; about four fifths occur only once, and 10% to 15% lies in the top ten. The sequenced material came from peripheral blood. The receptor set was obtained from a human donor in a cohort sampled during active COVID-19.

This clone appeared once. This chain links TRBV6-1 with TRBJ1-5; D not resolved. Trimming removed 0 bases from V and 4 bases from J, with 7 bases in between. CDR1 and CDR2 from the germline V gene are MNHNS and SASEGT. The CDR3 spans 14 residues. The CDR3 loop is CASSEATGNQPQHF. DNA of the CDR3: TGTGCCAGCAGTGAAGCAACGGGGAATCAGCCCCAGCATTTT.

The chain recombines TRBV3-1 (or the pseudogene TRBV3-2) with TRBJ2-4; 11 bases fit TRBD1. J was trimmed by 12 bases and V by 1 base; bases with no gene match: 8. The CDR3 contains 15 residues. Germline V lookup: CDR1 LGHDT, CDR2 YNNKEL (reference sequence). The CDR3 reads CASSQGTGGPDGQYF. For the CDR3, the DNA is TGTGCCAGCAGCCAAGGGACAGGGGGCCCGGACGGTCAGTACTTC.

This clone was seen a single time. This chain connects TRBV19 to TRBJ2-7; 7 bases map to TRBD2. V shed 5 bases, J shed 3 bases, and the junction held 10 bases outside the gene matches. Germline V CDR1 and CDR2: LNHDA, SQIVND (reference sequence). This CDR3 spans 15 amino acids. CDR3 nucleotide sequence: TGTGCCAGTAGTCCTAGGCTAGCGGATCTCTACGAGCAGTACTTC. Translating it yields CASSPRLADLYEQYF.

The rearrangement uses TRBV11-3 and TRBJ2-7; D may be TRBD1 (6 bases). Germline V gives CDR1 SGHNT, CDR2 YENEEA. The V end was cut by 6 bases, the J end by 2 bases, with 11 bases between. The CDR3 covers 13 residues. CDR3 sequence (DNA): TGTGCCAGCAGACCGGGACAACCCTACGAGCAGTACTTC. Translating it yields CASRPGQPYEQYF.

CDR3 residues: CASSLRTSQETQYF. The CDR3 coding sequence is TGTGCCAGCAGCCTTCGGACTAGTCAAGAGACCCAGTACTTC. V is TRBV3-1 (or the pseudogene TRBV3-2) and J is TRBJ2-5, with 7 bases lining up with TRBD2. The CDR3 contains 14 residues. Germline V lookup: CDR1 LGHDT, CDR2 YNNKEL (reference sequence). J was trimmed by 2 bases and V by 4 bases; bases with no gene match: 4.

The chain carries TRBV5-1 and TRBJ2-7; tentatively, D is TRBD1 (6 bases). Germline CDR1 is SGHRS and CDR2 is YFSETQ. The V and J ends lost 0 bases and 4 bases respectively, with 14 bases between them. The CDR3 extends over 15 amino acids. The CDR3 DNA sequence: TGCGCCAGCAGCTTGGCCACCGGGACACGATACGAGCAGTACTTC. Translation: CASSLATGTRYEQYF.

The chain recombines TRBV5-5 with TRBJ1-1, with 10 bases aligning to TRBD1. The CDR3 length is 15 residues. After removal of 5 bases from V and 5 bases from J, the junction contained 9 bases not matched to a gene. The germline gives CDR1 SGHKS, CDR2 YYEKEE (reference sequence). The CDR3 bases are TGTGCCAGCAGTTCCGCAGACAGGGGGCTAACTGAAGCTTTCTTT. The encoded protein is CASSSADRGLTEAFF.

This CDR3 reads CAWSPGTSLGVNIQYF. Written as DNA, the CDR3 is TGTGCCTGGAGCCCCGGGACTAGCCTTGGGGTAAACATTCAGTACTTC. The chain links TRBV30 to TRBJ2-4, with 9 positions matching TRBD2. V gave up 3 bases and J gave up 6 bases; unmatched junction bases: 12. Per the germline V gene, CDR1 is GTSNPN and CDR2 is SVGIG (reference sequence). The CDR3 consists of 16 residues. The variable domain in full, with the rest retrieved from reference TRBV30 and TRBJ2-4, is SQTIHQWPATLVQPVGSPLSLECTVEGTSNPNLYWYRQAAGRGLQLLFYSVGIGQISSEVPQNLSASRPQDRQFILSSKKLLLSDSGFYLCAWSPGTSLGVNIQYFGAGTRLSVL.

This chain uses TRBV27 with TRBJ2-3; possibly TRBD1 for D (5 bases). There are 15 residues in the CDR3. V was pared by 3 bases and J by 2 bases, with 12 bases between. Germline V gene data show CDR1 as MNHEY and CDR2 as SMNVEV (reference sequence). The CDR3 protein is CASSFSTGYTDTQYF. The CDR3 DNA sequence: TGTGCCAGCAGTTTTAGTACAGGATACACAGATACGCAGTATTTT.

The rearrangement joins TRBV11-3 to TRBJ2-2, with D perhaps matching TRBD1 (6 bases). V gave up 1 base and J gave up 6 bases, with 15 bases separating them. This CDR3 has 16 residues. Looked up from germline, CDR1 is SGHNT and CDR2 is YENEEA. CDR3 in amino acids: CASSLGGGASAGELFF. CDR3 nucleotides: TGTGCCAGCAGCTTAGGTGGGGGCGCGTCGGCCGGGGAGCTGTTTTTT.

CDR3 in DNA: TGTGCCAGCAGTCCGGACAGTGAAGCTTTCTTT. The encoded protein is CASSPDSEAFF. This chain uses TRBV12-3 or TRBV12-4 with TRBJ1-1; weak D call: TRBD1 (6 bases). With 5 bases removed from V and 7 bases from J, the gap between germline ends came to 8 bases. CDR3 size: 11 residues.

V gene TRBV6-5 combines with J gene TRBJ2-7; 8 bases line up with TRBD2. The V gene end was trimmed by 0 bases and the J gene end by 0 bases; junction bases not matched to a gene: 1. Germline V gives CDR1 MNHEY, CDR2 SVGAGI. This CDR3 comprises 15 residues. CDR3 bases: TGTGCCAGCAGTTACTCAGCGGGGGCCTCCTACGAGCAGTACTTC. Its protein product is CASSYSAGASYEQYF.

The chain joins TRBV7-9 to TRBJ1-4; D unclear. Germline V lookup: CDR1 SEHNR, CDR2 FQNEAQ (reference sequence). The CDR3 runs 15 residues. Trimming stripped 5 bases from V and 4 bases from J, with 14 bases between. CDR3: CASSPIRGLNEKLFF. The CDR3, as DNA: TGTGCCAGCAGCCCCATCCGAGGGCTTAATGAAAAACTGTTTTTT.

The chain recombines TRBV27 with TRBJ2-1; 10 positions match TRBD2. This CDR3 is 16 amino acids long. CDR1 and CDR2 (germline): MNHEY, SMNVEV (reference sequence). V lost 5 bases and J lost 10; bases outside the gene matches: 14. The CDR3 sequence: CASSPPGLATLQEQFF. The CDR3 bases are TGTGCCAGCAGTCCCCCGGGACTAGCGACCTTACAGGAGCAGTTCTTC.

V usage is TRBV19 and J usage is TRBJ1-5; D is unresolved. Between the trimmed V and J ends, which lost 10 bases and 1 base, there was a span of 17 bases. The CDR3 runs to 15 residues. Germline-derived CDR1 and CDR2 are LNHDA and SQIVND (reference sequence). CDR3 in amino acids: CATEDPRGSNQPQHF. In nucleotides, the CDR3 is TGTGCCACCGAGGACCCTCGAGGGAGCAATCAGCCCCAGCATTTT. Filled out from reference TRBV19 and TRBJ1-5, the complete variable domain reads DGGITQSPKYLFRKEGQNVTLSCEQNLNHDAMYWYRQDPGQGLRLIYYSQIVNDFQKGDIAEGYSVSREKKESFPLTVTSAQKNPTAFYLCATEDPRGSNQPQHFGDGTRLSIL.

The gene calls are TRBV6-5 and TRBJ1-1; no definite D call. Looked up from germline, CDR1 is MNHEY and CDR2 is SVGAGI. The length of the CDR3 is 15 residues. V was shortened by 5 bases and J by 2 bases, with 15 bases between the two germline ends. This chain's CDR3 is CASSRKGSPNTEAFF. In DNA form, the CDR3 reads TGTGCCAGCAGTCGAAAAGGGAGCCCCAACACTGAAGCTTTCTTT.

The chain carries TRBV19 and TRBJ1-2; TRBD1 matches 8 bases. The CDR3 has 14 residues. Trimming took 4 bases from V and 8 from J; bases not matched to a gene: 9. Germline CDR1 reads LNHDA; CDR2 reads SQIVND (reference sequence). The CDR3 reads CASSTDRGRGGYTF. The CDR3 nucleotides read TGTGCCAGTAGTACTGACAGGGGTCGGGGCGGCTACACCTTC. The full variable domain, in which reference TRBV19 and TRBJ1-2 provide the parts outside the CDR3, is DGGITQSPKYLFRKEGQNVTLSCEQNLNHDAMYWYRQDPGQGLRLIYYSQIVNDFQKGDIAEGYSVSREKKESFPLTVTSAQKNPTAFYLCASSTDRGRGGYTFGSGTRLTVV.

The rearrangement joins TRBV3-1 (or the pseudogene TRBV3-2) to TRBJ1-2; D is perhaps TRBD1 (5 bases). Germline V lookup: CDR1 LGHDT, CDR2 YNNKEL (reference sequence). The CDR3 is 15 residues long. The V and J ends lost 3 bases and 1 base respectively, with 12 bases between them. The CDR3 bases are TGTGCCAGCAGCCATCTAACAGGTAGTAACTATGGCTACACCTTC. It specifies CASSHLTGSNYGYTF.

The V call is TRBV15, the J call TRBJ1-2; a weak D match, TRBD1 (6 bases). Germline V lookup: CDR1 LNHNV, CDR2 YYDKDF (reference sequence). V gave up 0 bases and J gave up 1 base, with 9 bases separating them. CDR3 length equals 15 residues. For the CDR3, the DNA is TGTGCCACCAGCAGAGACAGGGGTTTTAACTATGGCTACACCTTC. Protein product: CATSRDRGFNYGYTF.

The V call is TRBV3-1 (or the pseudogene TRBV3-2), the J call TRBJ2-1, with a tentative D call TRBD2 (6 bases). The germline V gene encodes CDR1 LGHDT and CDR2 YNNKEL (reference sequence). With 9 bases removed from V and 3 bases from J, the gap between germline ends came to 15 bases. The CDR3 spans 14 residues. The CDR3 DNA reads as TGTGCCAGTAGCGCGGCGGGGTACTACAATGAGCAGTTCTTC. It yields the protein CASSAAGYYNEQFF.

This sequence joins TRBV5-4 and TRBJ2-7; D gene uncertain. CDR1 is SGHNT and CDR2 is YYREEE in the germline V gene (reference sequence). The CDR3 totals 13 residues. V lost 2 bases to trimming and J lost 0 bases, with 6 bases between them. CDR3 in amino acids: CASSLDTSYEQYF. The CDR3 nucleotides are TGTGCCAGCAGCTTAGACACCTCCTACGAGCAGTACTTC.

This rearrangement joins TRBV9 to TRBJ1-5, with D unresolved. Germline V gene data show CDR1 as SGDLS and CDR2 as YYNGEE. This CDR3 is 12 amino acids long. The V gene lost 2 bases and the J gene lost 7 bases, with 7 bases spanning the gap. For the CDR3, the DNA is TGTGCCAGCAGCGTGGAGGGACAGCCCCAGCATTTT. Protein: CASSVEGQPQHF.

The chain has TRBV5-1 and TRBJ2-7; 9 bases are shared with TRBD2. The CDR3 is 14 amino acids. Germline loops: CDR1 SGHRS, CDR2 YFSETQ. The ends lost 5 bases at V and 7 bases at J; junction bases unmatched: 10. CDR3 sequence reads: CASRPRGGAGEQYF. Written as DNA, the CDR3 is TGCGCCAGCAGACCACGCGGGGGGGCGGGAGAGCAGTACTTC.

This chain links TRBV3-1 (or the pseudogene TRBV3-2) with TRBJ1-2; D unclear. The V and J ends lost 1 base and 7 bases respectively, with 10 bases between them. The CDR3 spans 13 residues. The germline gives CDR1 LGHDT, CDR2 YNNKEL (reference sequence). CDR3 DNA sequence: TGTGCCAGCAGCCAAGTGTTTGGAGTTGGCTACACCTTC. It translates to CASSQVFGVGYTF.

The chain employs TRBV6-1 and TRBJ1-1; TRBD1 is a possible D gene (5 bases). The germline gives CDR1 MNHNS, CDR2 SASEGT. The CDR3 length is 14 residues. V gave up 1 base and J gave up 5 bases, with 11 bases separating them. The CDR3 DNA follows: TGTGCCAGCAGTGAAGGGGGGGGTAGGACTGAAGCTTTCTTT. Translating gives CASSEGGGRTEAFF.

The CDR3 region is CAISESIGHGYTF. In DNA, the CDR3 is TGTGCCATCAGTGAGTCGATCGGTCACGGCTACACCTTC. This chain connects TRBV10-3 to TRBJ1-2, with unresolved D. Germline assignment: CDR1 ENHRY and CDR2 SYGVKD. The CDR3 consists of 13 residues. The V gene lost 0 bases and the J gene lost 8 bases, with 10 bases spanning the gap.

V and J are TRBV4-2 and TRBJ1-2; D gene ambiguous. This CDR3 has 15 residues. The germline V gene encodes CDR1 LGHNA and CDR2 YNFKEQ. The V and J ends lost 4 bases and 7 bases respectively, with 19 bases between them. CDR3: CASSPRHNTGSGYTF. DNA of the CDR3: TGTGCCAGCAGCCCAAGACACAATACGGGAAGTGGCTACACCTTC.